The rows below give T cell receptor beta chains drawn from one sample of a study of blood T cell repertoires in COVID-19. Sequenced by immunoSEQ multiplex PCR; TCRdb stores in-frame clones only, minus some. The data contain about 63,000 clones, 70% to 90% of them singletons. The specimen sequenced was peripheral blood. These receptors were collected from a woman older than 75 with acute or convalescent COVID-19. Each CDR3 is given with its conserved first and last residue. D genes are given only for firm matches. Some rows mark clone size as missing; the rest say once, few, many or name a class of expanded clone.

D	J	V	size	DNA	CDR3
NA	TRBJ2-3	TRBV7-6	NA	TGTGCCAGCAGCGTACTACAGGGTATAACAGATACGCAGTATTTT	CASSVLQGITDTQYF
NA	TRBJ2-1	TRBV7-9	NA	TGTGCCAGCGAGGACAGTTCCTACAATGAGCAGTTCTTC	CASEDSSYNEQFF
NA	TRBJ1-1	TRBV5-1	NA	TGCGCCAGCAGCTTGGAGGGGGAAGGGACTGAAGCTTTCTTT	CASSLEGEGTEAFF
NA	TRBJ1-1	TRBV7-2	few	TGTGCCAGCAGCTTAGAGGGGAGGGGACGCACTGAAGCTTTCTTT	CASSLEGRGRTEAFF
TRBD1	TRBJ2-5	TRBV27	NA	TGTGCCAGCAGTTTATACGGGACAGGGAACCAAGAGACCCAGTACTTC	CASSLYGTGNQETQYF
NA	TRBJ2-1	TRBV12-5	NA	TGTGCTAGTGGTTTTAGCCTGACAGACCTCGTAGGAGAGCAGTTCTTC	CASGFSLTDLVGEQFF
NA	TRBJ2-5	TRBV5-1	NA	TGCGCCAGCAGCGGAGAGATACAGGGTGGTGAGACCCAGTACTTC	CASSGEIQGGETQYF
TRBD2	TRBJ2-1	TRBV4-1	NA	TGCGCCAGCAGCCCCCCCTGGGTAGCGGGAGGGCGCGACAATGAGCAGTTCTTC	CASSPPWVAGGRDNEQFF
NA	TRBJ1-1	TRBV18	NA	TGTGCCAGCTCACCGCGGCAGGGGACTGAAGCTTTCTTT	CASSPRQGTEAFF
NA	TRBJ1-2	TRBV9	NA	TGTGCCAGCAGCAGGTTCCTTGGACAGAATTTACTGAACTATGGCTACACCTTC	CASSRFLGQNLLNYGYTF
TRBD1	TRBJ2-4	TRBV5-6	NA	TGTGCCAGCAGCTTACAGGGGGCCACCTTCAAAAACATTCAGTACTTC	CASSLQGATFKNIQYF
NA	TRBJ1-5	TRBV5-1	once	TGCGCCAGCAGCTTGGACGGGGGCAATCAGCCCCAGCATTTT	CASSLDGGNQPQHF
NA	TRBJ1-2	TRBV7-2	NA	TGTGCCAGCAGCTTAATGCGGGTACTAGATGGCTACACCTTC	CASSLMRVLDGYTF
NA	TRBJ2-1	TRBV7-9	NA	TGTGCCAGCAGCCTTAGGCTAGGGGAACCCTACAATGAGCAGTTCTTC	CASSLRLGEPYNEQFF
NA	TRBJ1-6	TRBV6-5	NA	TGTGCCAGCAGTTCCTTAGGCAGGGGAGAATCACCCCTCCACTTT	CASSSLGRGESPLHF
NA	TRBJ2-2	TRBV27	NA	TGTGCCAGCAGTTTCCGCGGGTGGGTAACCGGGGAGCTGTTTTTT	CASSFRGWVTGELFF
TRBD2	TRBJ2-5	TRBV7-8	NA	TGTGCCAGCAGCTTAGGGGCTAGCGGGAGCACGGTGGGGACCCAGTACTTC	CASSLGASGSTVGTQYF
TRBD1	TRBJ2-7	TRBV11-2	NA	TGTGCCAGCAGCTTTTCTCCGGGACAGACCTACGAGCAGTACTTC	CASSFSPGQTYEQYF
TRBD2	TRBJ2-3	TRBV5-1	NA	TGCGCCAGCAGCTTACGCGGGGGAAGCACAGATACGCAGTATTTT	CASSLRGGSTDTQYF
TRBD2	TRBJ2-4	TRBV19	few	TGTGCCAGGCTCCCGGGGGGTATCCAAAACATTCAGTACTTC	CARLPGGIQNIQYF